These 32 T cell receptor beta chains originate from one sample sequenced in a study of brain T cells in children with intractable seizures. TCRdb's table, derived via immunoSEQ multiplex PCR, lists solely in-frame clones and lacks some. The table shows about 340,000 clones, with about 93% occurring only once. The sample's time point: blood from clinic visit 5 months post-surgery; TSC patient then seizure free. Material: peripheral blood, obtained around 5 months after surgery. The source of these receptors is a boy less than two years old with tuberous sclerosis and intractable seizures.

The gene calls are TRBV5-1 and TRBJ1-1; unclear D gene. This CDR3 is built from 16 residues. Germline V gene sequence: CDR1 SGHRS, CDR2 YFSETQ. V was trimmed by 5 bases and J by 3 bases, leaving 20 bases between them. CDR3 region: CASRGSGGGLDTEAFF. As DNA, the CDR3 is TGCGCCAGCAGGGGTTCCGGTGGAGGGTTGGACACTGAAGCTTTCTTT.

The chain is built from TRBV10-3 and TRBJ2-7; tentatively, D is TRBD1 (5 bases). The CDR3 spans 13 residues. Deletions cut 7 bases from V and 1 base from J, with 11 bases between. CDR1 ENHRY and CDR2 SYGVKD come from the germline V gene. The CDR3 region has the DNA TGTGCCATCAAACAGGATGGGTCCTACGAGCAGTACTTC. Amino acids: CAIKQDGSYEQYF.

J is TRBJ1-4 and V is TRBV21-1. TRBV21-1 is annotated as a pseudogene. The length of the CDR3 is 18 residues. CDR3 loop: CASSKKMGELETNEKLFF. The CDR3 coding sequence is TGTGCCAGCAGCAAAAAAATGGGGGAATTAGAAACTAATGAAAAACTGTTTTTT.

To note about this clone: The junction departs from germline at one end; a sequencing error may be responsible. J is TRBJ2-2 and V is TRBV3-1 (or the pseudogene TRBV3-2); D may be TRBD2 (5 bases). The CDR3 consists of 13 residues. Germline-derived CDR1 and CDR2 are LGHDT and YNNKEL (reference sequence). CDR3 loop: CASSLRTHGELFF. The DNA of the CDR3 is TGTGCCAGCAGCCTGAGGACGCACGGGGAGCTTTTTTTT.

The sample holds a few counts of this clone. The chain recombines TRBV5-1 with TRBJ1-2, with D possibly TRBD1 on 5 matching bases. The CDR3 is 11 residues long. Germline CDR1 SGHRS, CDR2 YFSETQ. V was clipped by 5 bases and J by 8 bases, with 10 bases between them. The CDR3 spells CASRPREGYTF. Written as DNA, the CDR3 is TGCGCCAGCAGACCCAGGGAAGGCTACACCTTC.

The chain employs TRBV30 and TRBJ1-3; possibly TRBD1 for D (5 bases). The V gene's germline CDR1 is GTSNPN and CDR2 SVGIG (reference sequence). CDR3 length equals 18 residues. V lost 7 bases and J 0 bases, leaving 25 bases between the germline ends. The CDR3 here is CASPRSGLRTYSGNTIYF. CDR3 coding DNA: TGTGCCTCCCCCCGATCAGGGCTGCGGACCTACTCTGGAAACACCATATATTTT.

The V gene is TRBV10-1, the J gene TRBJ2-1, with TRBD1 identical over 9 bases. The V gene's germline CDR1 is WNHNN and CDR2 SYGVQD (reference sequence). J lost 8 bases, V lost 5 bases, and 7 bases had no gene match. This CDR3 is built from 14 residues. CDR3 sequence: CASSTNTGGDEQFF. As DNA, the CDR3 is TGCGCCAGCAGTACCAACACAGGGGGCGATGAGCAGTTCTTC.

This rearrangement joins TRBV3-1 (or the pseudogene TRBV3-2) to TRBJ1-5; D is unresolved. There are 19 residues in the CDR3. Germline CDR1 reads LGHDT; CDR2 reads YNNKEL (reference sequence). Trimming shortened V by 1 base and J by 6 bases, and 25 bases separated the two germline ends. This chain's CDR3 is CASSQGLRQYLSGGQPQHF. The CDR3 bases are TGTGCCAGCAGCCAAGGTTTAAGGCAGTACCTATCAGGTGGTCAGCCCCAGCATTTT.

The rearrangement joins TRBV27 to TRBJ1-2; D is undetermined. CDR1 is MNHEY and CDR2 is SMNVEV in the germline V gene (reference sequence). Trimming cost V 7 bases and J 8 bases, with 23 bases left between them. This CDR3 spans 15 amino acids. DNA of the CDR3: TGTGCCAGCAAATTAAAAGCGACGGTTAGAAAGGGCTACACCTTC. Translation gives CASKLKATVRKGYTF.

The V and J genes are TRBV15 and TRBJ2-5; 8 nucleotides match TRBD1. V was pared by 6 bases and J by 1 base, with 4 bases of the junction left unmatched. In germline, CDR1 is LNHNV, CDR2 YYDKDF (reference sequence). The CDR3 is 14 residues long. CDR3 nucleotides: TGTGCCACCAGGACAGGGGCAGGCCAAGAGACCCAGTACTTC. This encodes CATRTGAGQETQYF.

DNA of the CDR3: TGTGCCAGCAGCTTAGATTGGGACTACCTCTACGAGGAGCAGTACTTC. This encodes CASSLDWDYLYEEQYF. This chain links TRBV11-2 with TRBJ2-7; 7 nucleotides agree with TRBD2. J was trimmed by 7 bases and V by 0 bases; bases with no gene match: 12. The CDR3 totals 16 residues. Germline values: CDR1 SGHAT, CDR2 FQNNGV. The whole variable domain, remainder taken from reference TRBV11-2 and TRBJ2-7, is EAGVAQSPRYKIIEKRQSVAFWCNPISGHATLYWYQQILGQGPKLLIQFQNNGVVDDSQLPKDRFSAERLKGVDSTLKIQPAKLEDSAVYLCASSLDWDYLYEEQYFGPGTRLTVT.

DNA for the CDR3: TGTGCCAGCAGCCAAGAAGGGATCCTGACGGACTATGGCTACACCTTC. Amino acid sequence: CASSQEGILTDYGYTF. The J gene is TRBJ1-2, the V gene TRBV3-1 (or the pseudogene TRBV3-2), with D unresolved. Per the germline V gene, CDR1 is LGHDT and CDR2 is YNNKEL (reference sequence). The V and J ends lost 0 bases and 3 bases respectively, with 14 bases between them. There are 16 residues in the CDR3.

The chain couples TRBV15 to TRBJ1-2, with no clear D. The germline gives CDR1 LNHNV, CDR2 YYDKDF (reference sequence). The V gene lost 0 bases and the J gene lost 5 bases, with 13 bases spanning the gap. The CDR3 length is 15 residues. The CDR3 reads CATSRDKANLYGYTF. The CDR3, as DNA: TGTGCCACCAGCAGAGATAAGGCAAACCTTTATGGCTACACCTTC.

The V and J genes are TRBV7-3 and TRBJ1-2; 8 bases are shared with TRBD1. The germline V gene has CDR1 SGHTA and CDR2 FQGTGA. The CDR3 is 15 residues long. V was clipped by 4 bases and J by 8 bases; unmatched bases: 12. The CDR3 protein is CASSSGGPGDGGYTF. DNA for the CDR3: TGTGCCAGCAGCTCAGGGGGCCCAGGGGATGGCGGCTACACCTTC.

Comments on this clone: At the DNA level, this CDR3 is encoded by other sequences in the same sample as well. The gene calls are TRBV10-2 and TRBJ1-1; TRBD1 might be the D (5 bases). CDR1 is WSHSY and CDR2 is SAAADI in the germline V gene. The CDR3 has 13 residues. V lost 2 bases, J lost 5 bases, and 9 bases lay in between. The DNA for the CDR3 is TGCGCCAGCAGTGAGACAGGTGGTACTGAAGCTTTCTTT. This codes for CASSETGGTEAFF.

The rearrangement uses TRBV5-8 and TRBJ1-2; weak D call: TRBD1 (5 bases). Trimming pared 0 bases from V and 5 bases from J, leaving 11 bases between. This CDR3 has 14 amino acids. CDR1 SGHTS and CDR2 YDEGEE come from the germline V gene. The CDR3, as DNA: TGTGCCAGCAGCTTGGCTCGGACATGGTATGGCTACACCTTC. Its translation is CASSLARTWYGYTF.

This clone is a singleton in its sample. The chain has TRBV5-1 and TRBJ2-1, with 9 positions matching TRBD2. The length of the CDR3 is 15 residues. The germline CDR1 and CDR2 sequences are SGHRS and YFSETQ. The V segment lost 4 bases and the J segment 6 bases; nucleotides outside the gene matches: 8. The CDR3 protein is CASSPLQLAGNEQFF. CDR3 DNA sequence: TGCGCCAGCAGCCCTCTACAACTAGCGGGCAATGAGCAGTTCTTC.

V usage is TRBV7-3 and J usage is TRBJ2-3; 7 bases line up with TRBD2. This CDR3 spans 15 amino acids. J was trimmed by 5 bases and V by 7 bases; bases with no gene match: 12. CDR1 and CDR2 from the germline V gene are SGHTA and FQGTGA. The CDR3 nucleotides read TGTGCCAGCACCCCGGGGGGTGGGGAGATAGATACGCAGTATTTT. Translating gives CASTPGGGEIDTQYF.

The chain links TRBV4-1 to TRBJ1-1, with D possibly being TRBD1 (5 bases). Germline loops: CDR1 MGHRA, CDR2 YSYEKL. V lost 4 bases and J 2 bases, leaving 11 bases between the germline ends. The CDR3 is 14 amino acids. The chain's CDR3 is CASSPPDRNTEAFF. The CDR3 coding sequence is TGCGCCAGCAGCCCCCCCGACAGAAACACTGAAGCTTTCTTT.

The CDR3 DNA is TGCGCCAGCAGTCCCCGGACAGGGGTAGGCTCCTATAATTCACCCCTCCACTTT. Translation: CASSPRTGVGSYNSPLHF. The rearrangement links TRBV5-1 to TRBJ1-6; 9 nucleotides line up with TRBD1. The CDR3 totals 18 residues. The J segment lost 0 bases and the V segment lost 5 bases, leaving 9 bases of the junction unmatched. Germline loops: CDR1 SGHRS, CDR2 YFSETQ. The full variable domain, rest sourced from reference TRBV5-1 and TRBJ1-6, is KAGVTQTPRYLIKTRGQQVTLSCSPISGHRSVSWYQQTPGQGLQFLFEYFSETQRNKGNFPGRFSGRQFSNSRSEMNVSTLELGDSALYLCASSPRTGVGSYNSPLHFGNGTRLTVT.

The chain employs TRBV29-1 and TRBJ2-3; a weak D match, TRBD2 (5 bases). CDR3 size: 13 residues. Trimming left V 6 bases short and J 2 bases short, with 12 bases between. Per germline, CDR1 SQVTM and CDR2 ANQGSEA. The CDR3 spells CSVGGANTDTQYF. In nucleotides, the CDR3 is TGCAGCGTAGGAGGAGCCAACACAGATACGCAGTATTTT.

This clone appeared a few times. The chain carries TRBV10-2 and TRBJ2-7, with 10 bases identical to TRBD1. With 4 bases clipped from V and 3 bases from J, the junction kept 6 bases outside the gene matches. Per the germline V gene, CDR1 is WSHSY and CDR2 is SAAADI. The CDR3 loop spans 15 amino acids. The CDR3 DNA follows: TGCGCCAGCAGTGTCCGGACAGGGGGAAACTACGAGCAGTACTTC. Protein: CASSVRTGGNYEQYF.

The J gene is TRBJ2-1, the V gene TRBV5-4; 11 bases map to TRBD2. Germline V lookup: CDR1 SGHNT, CDR2 YYREEE (reference sequence). There are 17 residues in the CDR3. The V gene end was trimmed by 0 bases and the J gene end by 3 bases; junction bases not matched to a gene: 5. DNA for the CDR3: TGTGCCAGCAGCTTGGGTAGCGGGGGGGCGATCTACAATGAGCAGTTCTTC. Amino acid sequence: CASSLGSGGAIYNEQFF.

The V gene is TRBV19, the J gene TRBJ1-1, with D perhaps matching TRBD1 (6 bases). The CDR3 extends over 14 amino acids. CDR1 is LNHDA, CDR2 SQIVND, per germline (reference sequence). Trimming shortened V by 5 bases and J by 2 bases, and 12 bases separated the two germline ends. As DNA, the CDR3 is TGTGCCAGTAGTTCGAGGGGGGGTAACACTGAAGCTTTCTTT. This codes for CASSSRGGNTEAFF.

The chain combines TRBV6-2 or TRBV6-3 with TRBJ2-4; D remains ambiguous. Germline V gives CDR1 MNHEY, CDR2 SVGEGT. Deletions cut 2 bases from V and 2 bases from J, with 7 bases between. The CDR3 runs to 14 residues. CDR3 bases: TGTGCCAGCAGTTACCCCCTGACCAAAAACATTCAGTACTTC. Residues: CASSYPLTKNIQYF.

This clone was detected only a few times. The J gene is TRBJ1-3, the V gene TRBV29-1, with D maybe TRBD1 (5 bases). V lost 1 base and J lost 0, with 10 bases in between. Germline V gene sequence: CDR1 SQVTM, CDR2 ANQGSEA. The length of the CDR3 is 15 residues. The CDR3 sequence: CSVEGGFYSGNTIYF. The DNA of the CDR3 is TGCAGCGTTGAAGGGGGCTTTTACTCTGGAAACACCATATATTTT. Full variable domain (remainder filled in from reference TRBV29-1 and TRBJ1-3): SAVISQKPSRDICQRGTSLTIQCQVDSQVTMMFWYRQQPGQSLTLIATANQGSEATYESGFVIDKFPISRPNLTFSTLTVSNMSPEDSSIYLCSVEGGFYSGNTIYFGEGSWLTVV.

This clone showed up just once. The chain uses TRBV3-1 (or the pseudogene TRBV3-2) and TRBJ1-2; weak D call: TRBD1 (6 bases). The CDR3 totals 16 residues. The germline V and J ends were trimmed by 1 base and 8 bases, with 20 bases remaining between them. Germline V gene sequence: CDR1 LGHDT, CDR2 YNNKEL (reference sequence). This CDR3 is CASSQGSTGLAGGYTF. For the CDR3, the DNA is TGTGCCAGCAGCCAAGGATCTACAGGGCTTGCCGGGGGCTACACCTTC.

For the CDR3, the DNA is TGCGCCAGCAGCTTTCATGGACAGCAAGAGACCCAGTACTTC. Translating gives CASSFHGQQETQYF. The V call is TRBV5-1, the J call TRBJ2-5; a possible D gene is TRBD1 (6 bases). Between the trimmed V and J ends, which lost 2 bases and 2 bases, there was a span of 10 bases. The V gene's germline CDR1 is SGHRS and CDR2 YFSETQ. The CDR3 is 14 residues long.

V and J are TRBV12-5 and TRBJ2-1; 11 bases are a match to TRBD2. The CDR3 length is 16 residues. V trimming: 1 base; J trimming: 3 bases; junction bases outside the gene matches: 2. CDR1 is LGHNT and CDR2 is FRNRAP in the germline V gene. The CDR3 is CASGLATSGIYNEQFF. The DNA for the CDR3 is TGTGCTAGTGGTTTGGCGACTAGCGGGATCTACAATGAGCAGTTCTTC.

The rearrangement uses TRBV28 and TRBJ2-3; 12 nucleotides agree with TRBD1. Germline CDR1 and CDR2: MDHEN and SYDVKM. The CDR3 is 17 amino acids. Trimming cost V 5 bases and J 5 bases; bases outside gene matches: 11. The CDR3 bases are TGTGCCAGCAGTCCCTCAGGGACAGGGGGCGCGGAAGATACGCAGTATTTT. Translation gives CASSPSGTGGAEDTQYF. Together with reference TRBV28 and TRBJ2-3, the CDR3 gives the full variable domain: DVKVTQSSRYLVKRTGEKVFLECVQDMDHENMFWYRQDPGLGLRLIYFSYDVKMKEKGDIPEGYSVSREKKERFSLILESASTNQTSMYLCASSPSGTGGAEDTQYFGPGTRLTVL.

J is TRBJ2-1 and V is TRBV15, with a weak D call TRBD2 (7 bases). Trimming stripped 4 bases from V and 7 bases from J, with 17 bases between. Germline V CDR1 and CDR2: LNHNV, YYDKDF (reference sequence). This CDR3 is built from 15 residues. The DNA of the CDR3 is TGTGCCACCAGCACACCGGTGGGGGGGCGGAATGAGCAGTTCTTC. Amino acid sequence: CATSTPVGGRNEQFF. The whole variable domain, filled in from reference TRBV15 and TRBJ2-1, reads DAMVIQNPRYQVTQFGKPVTLSCSQTLNHNVMYWYQQKSSQAPKLLFHYYDKDFNNEADTPDNFQSRRPNTSFCFLDIRSPGLGDTAMYLCATSTPVGGRNEQFFGPGTRLTVL.

The chain employs TRBV18 and TRBJ2-2; 9 nucleotides agree with TRBD2. The CDR3 is made up of 15 amino acids. V shed 3 bases and J 1 base; nucleotides not matched to a gene: 0. Germline V CDR1 and CDR2: KGHSH, LQKENI. The CDR3, as DNA: TGTGCCAGCTCACCGACTAGCGGGAACACCGGGGAGCTGTTTTTT. It encodes CASSPTSGNTGELFF.